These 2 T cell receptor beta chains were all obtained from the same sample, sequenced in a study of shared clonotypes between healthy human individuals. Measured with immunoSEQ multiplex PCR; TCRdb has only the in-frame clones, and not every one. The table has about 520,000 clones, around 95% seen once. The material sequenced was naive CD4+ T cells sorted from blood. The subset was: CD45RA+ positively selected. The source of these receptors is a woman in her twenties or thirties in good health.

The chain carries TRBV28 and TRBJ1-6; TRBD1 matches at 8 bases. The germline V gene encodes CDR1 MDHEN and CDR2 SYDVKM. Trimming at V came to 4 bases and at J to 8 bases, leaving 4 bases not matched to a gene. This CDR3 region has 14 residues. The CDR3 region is CASSWGQVYSPLHF. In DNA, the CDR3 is TGTGCCAGCAGTTGGGGACAGGTGTATTCACCCCTCCACTTT.

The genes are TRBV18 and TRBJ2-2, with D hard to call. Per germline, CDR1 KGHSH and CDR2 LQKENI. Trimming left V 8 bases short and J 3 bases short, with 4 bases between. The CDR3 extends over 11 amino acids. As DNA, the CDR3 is TGTGCCAGCCAGGACACCGGGGAGCTGTTTTTT. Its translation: CASQDTGELFF. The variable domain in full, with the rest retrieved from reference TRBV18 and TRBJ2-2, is NAGVMQNPRHLVRRRGQEARLRCSPMKGHSHVYWYRQLPEEGLKFMVYLQKENIIDESGMPKERFSAEFPKEGPSILRIQQVVRGDSAAYFCASQDTGELFFGEGSRLTVL.